The rows below give T cell receptor beta chains drawn from one sample of a study of cytotoxic CD8 clonotypes in ibrutinib-treated CLL. Using immunoSEQ multiplex PCR, the repertoire was profiled, and TCRdb retains in-frame clones only, with some absent. The repertoire holds approximately 100,000 clones, with 60% to 80% as singletons. Sample: PBMCs, taken after 12 months of ibrutinib treatment. The receptors come from a human donor with chronic lymphocytic leukemia. Each CDR3 is given with its conserved first and last residue. A D gene is named only where the DNA matches it firmly. Size is omitted from some rows. Given values are once, few, many or a class for expanded clones.

d_gene: NA; v_gene: TRBV28; abundance: NA; j_gene: TRBJ2-3; CDR3nt: TGTGCCAGCAGGGGAGCGGGCACAGATACGCAGTATTTT; CDR3aa: CASRGAGTDTQYF
d_gene: TRBD2; v_gene: TRBV5-1; abundance: NA; j_gene: TRBJ2-5; CDR3nt: TGCGCCAGCAGCTCAAGGCTAGCGGGGAAGGGGGAGACCCAGTACTTC; CDR3aa: CASSSRLAGKGETQYF
d_gene: TRBD2; v_gene: TRBV5-1; abundance: NA; j_gene: TRBJ2-7; CDR3nt: TGCGCCAGCAGCGGGGAGGGCTACGAGCAGTACTTC; CDR3aa: CASSGEGYEQYF
d_gene: TRBD1; v_gene: TRBV6-6; abundance: NA; j_gene: TRBJ1-1; CDR3nt: TGTGCCAGCAGTTACTCCGGACAGGTGAACACTGAAGCTTTCTTT; CDR3aa: CASSYSGQVNTEAFF
d_gene: NA; v_gene: TRBV7-6; abundance: NA; j_gene: TRBJ1-1; CDR3nt: TGTGCCAGCAGCTTAGCAGGGGACACTGAAGCTTTCTTT; CDR3aa: CASSLAGDTEAFF
d_gene: TRBD1; v_gene: TRBV4-2; abundance: NA; j_gene: TRBJ2-1; CDR3nt: TGTGCCAGCAGCCAGGAGGACAGGGGGCACTCCTACAATGAGCAGTTCTTC; CDR3aa: CASSQEDRGHSYNEQFF
d_gene: TRBD1; v_gene: TRBV7-2; abundance: NA; j_gene: TRBJ2-2; CDR3nt: TGTGCCAGCAGCTTAAGGGACAGGGTTAACACCGGGGAGCTGTTTTTT; CDR3aa: CASSLRDRVNTGELFF
d_gene: NA; v_gene: TRBV14; abundance: NA; j_gene: TRBJ1-1; CDR3nt: TGTGCCAGCAGCCAAGTGGTATTTGCTTTCTTT; CDR3aa: CASSQVVFAFF
d_gene: TRBD1; v_gene: TRBV5-1; abundance: NA; j_gene: TRBJ2-7; CDR3nt: TGCGCCAGCAGCTTGACGACCGGGACAGGGGGCGAGCAGTACTTC; CDR3aa: CASSLTTGTGGEQYF
d_gene: NA; v_gene: TRBV7-2; abundance: NA; j_gene: TRBJ2-3; CDR3nt: TGTGCCAGCAGCCAAAGTTCGGGGGCCACCGGGGCGCAGTATTTT; CDR3aa: CASSQSSGATGAQYF
d_gene: TRBD1; v_gene: TRBV29-1; abundance: NA; j_gene: TRBJ1-2; CDR3nt: TGCAGCGTTGAAGATTCCCGCGGGACAGGGCTGGGCTATGGCTACACCTTC; CDR3aa: CSVEDSRGTGLGYGYTF
d_gene: NA; v_gene: TRBV4-2; abundance: NA; j_gene: TRBJ1-4; CDR3nt: TGTGCCAGCAGCCAAGAGGGGGCAGCGGACGAGGGAAAACTGTTTTTT; CDR3aa: CASSQEGAADEGKLFF
d_gene: NA; v_gene: TRBV4-1; abundance: NA; j_gene: TRBJ1-2; CDR3nt: TGCGCCAGCAGCCAATCGACAGATCTTAACTATGGCTACACCTTC; CDR3aa: CASSQSTDLNYGYTF
d_gene: TRBD2; v_gene: TRBV9; abundance: NA; j_gene: TRBJ2-3; CDR3nt: TGTGCCAGCAGCGTAGGGACTAGCGGGGGAGATACGCAGTATTTT; CDR3aa: CASSVGTSGGDTQYF
d_gene: TRBD1; v_gene: TRBV5-6; abundance: NA; j_gene: TRBJ1-2; CDR3nt: TGTGCCAGCAGCTTAGTCCGGGACAGGGTTTCGCAGGGCTACACCTTC; CDR3aa: CASSLVRDRVSQGYTF
d_gene: TRBD1; v_gene: TRBV30; abundance: NA; j_gene: TRBJ2-3; CDR3nt: TGTGCCTGGAGTGGGGGGACAGCTTCTAGCACAGATACGCAGTATTTT; CDR3aa: CAWSGGTASSTDTQYF
d_gene: NA; v_gene: TRBV7-6; abundance: NA; j_gene: TRBJ2-7; CDR3nt: TGTGCCAGCAGCAGTTCCACGAGAGACTACGAGCAGTACTTC; CDR3aa: CASSSSTRDYEQYF
d_gene: NA; v_gene: TRBV7-2; abundance: few; j_gene: TRBJ2-7; CDR3nt: TGTGCCAGCAGCTTAGAGGCTGCCTACGAGCAGTACTTC; CDR3aa: CASSLEAAYEQYF
d_gene: TRBD1; v_gene: TRBV5-6; abundance: NA; j_gene: TRBJ1-1; CDR3nt: TGTGCCAGCAGCCAACGCGGGACAGGCACTGAAGCTTTCTTT; CDR3aa: CASSQRGTGTEAFF
d_gene: NA; v_gene: TRBV5-1; abundance: once; j_gene: TRBJ2-7; CDR3nt: TGCGCCAGCAGCTCACCAAACGGGACAAGTCTCTACGAGCAGTACTTC; CDR3aa: CASSSPNGTSLYEQYF
d_gene: TRBD1; v_gene: TRBV15; abundance: NA; j_gene: TRBJ1-3; CDR3nt: TGTGCCACCAGTCGAGGACAGGGGTTTACTGGAAACACCATATATTTT; CDR3aa: CATSRGQGFTGNTIYF
d_gene: NA; v_gene: TRBV5-1; abundance: NA; j_gene: TRBJ1-4; CDR3nt: TGCGCCAGCAGCTTCCAGGGTGGGGAAAAACTGTTTTTT; CDR3aa: CASSFQGGEKLFF
d_gene: TRBD1; v_gene: TRBV5-6; abundance: NA; j_gene: TRBJ2-7; CDR3nt: TGTGCCAGCAGCTTGTTACCGGGACAGGGGATACGCGAGCAGTACTTC; CDR3aa: CASSLLPGQGIREQYF
d_gene: TRBD1; v_gene: TRBV5-1; abundance: few; j_gene: TRBJ1-1; CDR3nt: TGCGCCAGCAGCTTGGCCGGTGGGACAGGTGCGAACACTGAAGCTTTCTTT; CDR3aa: CASSLAGGTGANTEAFF
d_gene: TRBD1; v_gene: TRBV18; abundance: NA; j_gene: TRBJ2-7; CDR3nt: TGTGCCAGCTCACCACCGGGGACAGGGGGATCCGAGCAGTACTTC; CDR3aa: CASSPPGTGGSEQYF
d_gene: NA; v_gene: TRBV29-1; abundance: few; j_gene: TRBJ1-1; CDR3nt: TGCAGCGTTCAACGGGGGGGGCTGCAGGCTTTCTTT; CDR3aa: CSVQRGGLQAFF
d_gene: NA; v_gene: TRBV27; abundance: NA; j_gene: TRBJ1-4; CDR3nt: TGTGCCAGCAGATCCCCCCCCCACAAAGGAGAAAAACTGTTTTTT; CDR3aa: CASRSPPHKGEKLFF
d_gene: TRBD1; v_gene: TRBV5-1; abundance: NA; j_gene: TRBJ1-2; CDR3nt: TGCGCCAGCAGCTTAAGACAGGGGGGTGGCTACACCTTC; CDR3aa: CASSLRQGGGYTF
d_gene: TRBD1; v_gene: TRBV4-1; abundance: NA; j_gene: TRBJ2-7; CDR3nt: TGCGCCAGCAGCCAAGATCCAGGGACAGCCACCTACGAGCAGTACTTC; CDR3aa: CASSQDPGTATYEQYF
d_gene: NA; v_gene: TRBV29-1; abundance: NA; j_gene: TRBJ2-3; CDR3nt: TGCAGCGTTGATAGGGGCAGATCGAGGGCAGATACGCAGTATTTT; CDR3aa: CSVDRGRSRADTQYF
d_gene: NA; v_gene: TRBV19; abundance: NA; j_gene: TRBJ1-1; CDR3nt: TGTGCCAGTGGGGGGCGGGGCACTGAAGCTTTCTTT; CDR3aa: CASGGRGTEAFF
d_gene: NA; v_gene: TRBV5-6; abundance: NA; j_gene: TRBJ1-1; CDR3nt: TGTGCCAGCAGCGTGTACGGATTTGAAGCTTTCTTT; CDR3aa: CASSVYGFEAFF
d_gene: TRBD1; v_gene: TRBV19; abundance: NA; j_gene: TRBJ1-2; CDR3nt: TGTGCCAGTAGGGATAACAGGGGGAAGAGGGATGGCTACACCTTC; CDR3aa: CASRDNRGKRDGYTF
d_gene: NA; v_gene: TRBV10-1; abundance: few; j_gene: TRBJ1-1; CDR3nt: TGCGCCAGCAGACAGGGTGAAGCTTTCTTT; CDR3aa: CASRQGEAFF
d_gene: NA; v_gene: TRBV28; abundance: NA; j_gene: TRBJ1-1; CDR3nt: TGTGCCAGCAACCTTAATGGGGCCACTGAAGCTTTCTTT; CDR3aa: CASNLNGATEAFF
d_gene: NA; v_gene: TRBV7-3; abundance: NA; j_gene: TRBJ2-5; CDR3nt: TGTGCCAGCAGCTCCAGGCCGGGGCAAGAGACCCAGTACTTC; CDR3aa: CASSSRPGQETQYF
d_gene: NA; v_gene: TRBV10-3; abundance: few; j_gene: TRBJ2-3; CDR3nt: TGTGCCATCAGTAGGACAGTTAGCACAGATACGCAGTATTTT; CDR3aa: CAISRTVSTDTQYF
d_gene: TRBD1; v_gene: TRBV5-1; abundance: NA; j_gene: TRBJ2-6; CDR3nt: TGCGCCAGCAGCCTTTCGACCCCAGGGGGCTCTGGGGCCAACGTCCTGACTTTC; CDR3aa: CASSLSTPGGSGANVLTF
d_gene: TRBD1; v_gene: TRBV6-1; abundance: NA; j_gene: TRBJ2-7; CDR3nt: TGTGCCAGCAGCGAGCCGGGACAGGAGTACGAGCAGTACTTC; CDR3aa: CASSEPGQEYEQYF
d_gene: TRBD1; v_gene: TRBV7-2; abundance: NA; j_gene: TRBJ1-6; CDR3nt: TGTGCCAGCAGCCCGGGCGTCTTTGGACAGGGGGCTTCACCCCTCCACTTT; CDR3aa: CASSPGVFGQGASPLHF
d_gene: NA; v_gene: TRBV18; abundance: NA; j_gene: TRBJ1-4; CDR3nt: TGTGCCAGCTCACCAAATCCGCGGGGGAATGAAAAACTGTTTTTT; CDR3aa: CASSPNPRGNEKLFF
d_gene: NA; v_gene: TRBV6-5; abundance: few; j_gene: TRBJ1-6; CDR3nt: TGTGCCAGCAGTACCCGGGAGGGGTTGAATTCACCCCTCCACTTT; CDR3aa: CASSTREGLNSPLHF
d_gene: NA; v_gene: TRBV5-6; abundance: few; j_gene: TRBJ2-5; CDR3nt: TGTGCCAGCAGCCTTGGCAGGGATGAGACCCAGTACTTC; CDR3aa: CASSLGRDETQYF
d_gene: NA; v_gene: TRBV11-3; abundance: NA; j_gene: TRBJ2-3; CDR3nt: TGTGCCAGCAGCTTTTCCTTAGGGGGGAGCCTAGGCACAGATACGCAGTATTTT; CDR3aa: CASSFSLGGSLGTDTQYF
d_gene: TRBD2; v_gene: TRBV7-3; abundance: NA; j_gene: TRBJ2-7; CDR3nt: TGTGCCAGCAGCTTAACGCCGGGGGGCGAGCAGTACTTC; CDR3aa: CASSLTPGGEQYF
d_gene: NA; v_gene: TRBV25-1; abundance: NA; j_gene: TRBJ1-1; CDR3nt: TGTGCCAGCAGTGAATCCCTAGGAATGAACACTGAAGCTTTCTTT; CDR3aa: CASSESLGMNTEAFF
d_gene: NA; v_gene: TRBV25-1; abundance: NA; j_gene: TRBJ1-1; CDR3nt: TGTGCCAGCAGCTCGACGGTGGTCGAAGCTTTCTTT; CDR3aa: CASSSTVVEAFF
d_gene: NA; v_gene: TRBV7-8; abundance: NA; j_gene: TRBJ1-2; CDR3nt: TGTGCCAGCAGCTCCCGGGGGCTTGGGAATGGCTACACCTTC; CDR3aa: CASSSRGLGNGYTF
d_gene: TRBD2; v_gene: TRBV9; abundance: few; j_gene: TRBJ2-5; CDR3nt: TGTGCCAGCAGCCCGGGACTAGCGGGGGGCCTGGTCGGAGAGACCCAGTACTTC; CDR3aa: CASSPGLAGGLVGETQYF
d_gene: TRBD1; v_gene: TRBV7-8; abundance: NA; j_gene: TRBJ1-2; CDR3nt: TGTGCCAGCAGCCAAAGAAGGACAGGGGGCGTCTATGGCTACACCTTC; CDR3aa: CASSQRRTGGVYGYTF
d_gene: NA; v_gene: TRBV4-3; abundance: NA; j_gene: TRBJ2-3; CDR3nt: TGCGCCAGCAGCCAAGGTACGGATCCTAGCACAGATACGCAGTATTTT; CDR3aa: CASSQGTDPSTDTQYF
d_gene: TRBD1; v_gene: TRBV11-3; abundance: NA; j_gene: TRBJ2-5; CDR3nt: TGTGCCAGCAGCCCGGGACAGGGGAAAGGAGAGACCCAGTACTTC; CDR3aa: CASSPGQGKGETQYF
d_gene: NA; v_gene: TRBV15; abundance: NA; j_gene: TRBJ1-1; CDR3nt: TGTGCCACCAGCAGTAGTGGCCGCGAAGCTTTCTTT; CDR3aa: CATSSSGREAFF